This T cell receptor (beta chain) was sequenced for a study of shared clonotypes between healthy human individuals. Study conclusions and caveats: It was observed that roughly 5% of naive CD4 clonotypes were shared across several donors. Sequencing depth was expected to affect clonotype sharing among donors. Naive subsets, compared against memory subsets, generally had larger estimated richness values.

There are 14 residues in the CDR3. The V gene's germline CDR1 is SEHNR and CDR2 FQNEAQ (reference sequence). V shed 4 bases and J 2 bases; nucleotides not matched to a gene: 2. Concerning this clone itself: Its antigen is undetermined.

Several immunoSEQ plates held equal portions of the genomic DNA taken from each subset. The method was immunoSEQ multiplex PCR; TCRdb's version includes in-frame clones alone and lacks a portion of them. This sample has over 2 million clones; around 92% occur once, and the top ten carry approximately 0.41%. Sequenced material: naive CD4+ T cells from PBMCs. The subset denotes: CD45RA+ positively selected. The receptor was isolated from a man between 18 and 29 years old in good health. Some clones in this sample may be carry-over from other donors' samples. This sequence joins TRBV7-9 and TRBJ2-7; 10 bases match TRBD2. The CDR3 sequence: CASSSGTSAYEQYF. The CDR3 region has the DNA TGTGCCAGCAGCTCCGGGACTAGCGCCTACGAGCAGTACTTC.